Included here is one T cell receptor (beta chain) sequence, with context. The antigen is unknown. This sample is part of a study of identical twins. Points from the study as a whole: Memory repertoires lacked the insertion deficit that abundant cord blood beta clonotypes showed. Weaker excess sharing between twins was seen in beta out-of-frame sequences.

TCRdb analysed the 5' RACE reads with MiXCR anew, one entry per CDR3 protein. The sample consists of some 1,700,000 distinct CDR3 sequences, under 35% of them appearing once. There are 11 residues in the CDR3. V was shortened by 7 bases and J by 7 bases, with 6 bases between the two germline ends. The V gene's germline CDR1 is SGHRS and CDR2 YFSETQ. This sequence originates from a newborn girl in good health. The sample consisted of cord blood. V gene TRBV5-1 combines with J gene TRBJ1-6; D is ambiguous. The CDR3 loop is CASLWNSPLHF. For the CDR3, the DNA is TGCGCCAGCCTTTGGAATTCACCCCTCCACTTT.